This note documents a single T cell receptor (beta chain) sequence. Its antigen remains unidentified. The PCR had 60 Vbeta and 13 Jbeta primers. Measured with immunoSEQ multiplex PCR; TCRdb has only the in-frame clones, and not every one. Of some 130,000 clones listed, 9.7% are singletons. The data belong to a study of cytomegalovirus exposure and HLA in healthy donors. CDR3 size: 17 residues. The V gene lost 7 bases and the J gene lost 2 bases, with 18 bases spanning the gap. Germline V gene sequence: CDR1 LNHDA, CDR2 SQIVND (reference sequence). Study observations and caveats: The authors judged a highly shared variant cluster likely a sequencing artifact.

The rearrangement joins TRBV19 to TRBJ2-6, with no clear D. The sequenced material came from PBMCs. This TCR was recovered from a man in his fifties or sixties in good health and CMV-seronegative. DNA for the CDR3: TGTGCCAGTATCCGGAGTGGCGGAACTGCTGGGGCCAACGTCCTGACTTTC. Encoded protein: CASIRSGGTAGANVLTF. Variable domain in full (rest from reference TRBV19 and TRBJ2-6): DGGITQSPKYLFRKEGQNVTLSCEQNLNHDAMYWYRQDPGQGLRLIYYSQIVNDFQKGDIAEGYSVSREKKESFPLTVTSAQKNPTAFYLCASIRSGGTAGANVLTFGAGSRLTVL.